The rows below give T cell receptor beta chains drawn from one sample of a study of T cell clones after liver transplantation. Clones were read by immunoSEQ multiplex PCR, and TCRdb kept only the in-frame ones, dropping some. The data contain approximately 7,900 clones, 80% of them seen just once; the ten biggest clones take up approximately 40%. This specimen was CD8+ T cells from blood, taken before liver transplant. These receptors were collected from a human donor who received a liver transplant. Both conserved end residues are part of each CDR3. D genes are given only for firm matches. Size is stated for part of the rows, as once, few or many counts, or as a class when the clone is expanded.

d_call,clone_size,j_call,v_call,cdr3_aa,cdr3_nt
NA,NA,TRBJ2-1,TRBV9,CASSPSGSGVGYNNEQFF,TGTGCCAGCAGCCCCTCGGGGTCTGGGGTGGGGTATAACAATGAGCAGTTCTTC
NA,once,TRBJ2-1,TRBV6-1,CASSEDVGAPYNEQFF,TGTGCCAGCAGTGAAGATGTAGGGGCCCCCTACAATGAGCAGTTCTTC
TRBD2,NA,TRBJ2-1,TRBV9,CASSADIAGGLDDEQFF,TGTGCCAGCAGCGCCGACATAGCGGGGGGCCTCGATGATGAGCAGTTCTTC
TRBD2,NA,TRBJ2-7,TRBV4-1,CASSLSRGGPYEQYF,TGCGCCAGCAGCCTTAGCCGCGGGGGACCCTACGAGCAGTACTTC
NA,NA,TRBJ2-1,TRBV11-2,CASTSDNNEQFF,TGTGCCAGCACCTCAGACAACAATGAGCAGTTCTTC
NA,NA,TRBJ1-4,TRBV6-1,CASSQPFGELFF,TGTGCCAGCAGTCAACCTTTCGGAGAACTGTTTTTT
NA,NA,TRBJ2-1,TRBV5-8,CASSLASDYVEQFF,TGTGCCAGCAGCTTGGCCTCGGACTATGTTGAGCAGTTCTTC
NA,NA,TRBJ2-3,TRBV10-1,CASSSWALDTQYF,TGCGCCAGCAGTTCTTGGGCCTTAGATACGCAGTATTTT
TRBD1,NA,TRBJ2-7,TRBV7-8,CASSLEGQGGEQYF,TGTGCCAGCAGCTTAGAGGGACAGGGGGGCGAGCAGTACTTC
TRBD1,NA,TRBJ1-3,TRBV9,CASSADRASDTIYF,TGTGCCAGCAGCGCGGACAGGGCGTCGGACACCATATATTTT
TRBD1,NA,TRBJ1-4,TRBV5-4,CASSPGQGPDEKLFF,TGTGCCAGCAGCCCGGGACAGGGACCTGATGAAAAACTGTTTTTT
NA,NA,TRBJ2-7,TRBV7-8,CASSLAGSESGHF,TGTGCCAGCAGCTTAGCGGGGAGCGAGTCCGGGCACTTC
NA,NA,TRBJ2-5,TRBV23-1,CASSLPWAGVKTQYF,TGCGCCAGCAGTCTCCCTTGGGCAGGGGTAAAGACCCAGTACTTC
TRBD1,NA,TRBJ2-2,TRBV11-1,CASSLYGTGSNTGELFF,TGTGCCAGCAGCTTATACGGGACAGGAAGTAACACCGGGGAGCTGTTTTTT
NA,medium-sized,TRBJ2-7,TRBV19,CASSIAQGEHEQYF,TGTGCCAGTAGTATAGCACAGGGAGAGCACGAGCAGTACTTC
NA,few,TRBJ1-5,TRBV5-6,CASSSRDRLNQPQHF,TGTGCCAGCAGCTCACGAGACAGACTTAATCAGCCCCAGCATTTT
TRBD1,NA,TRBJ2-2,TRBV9,CASSSWDRVDGELFF,TGTGCCAGCAGCTCCTGGGACAGGGTTGACGGGGAGCTGTTTTTT
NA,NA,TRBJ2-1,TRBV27,CASSQLTAYNEQFF,TGTGCCAGCAGTCAATTGACAGCCTACAATGAGCAGTTCTTC
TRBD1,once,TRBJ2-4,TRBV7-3,CASSPGTGGFKNIQYF,TGTGCCAGCAGCCCAGGGACAGGGGGATTCAAAAACATTCAGTACTTC
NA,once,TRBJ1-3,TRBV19,CAGHGGDSGNTIYF,TGTGCCGGACACGGGGGGGACTCTGGAAACACCATATATTTT
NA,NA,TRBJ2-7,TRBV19,CASSIGENYEQYF,TGTGCCAGTAGTATAGGAGAAAACTACGAGCAGTACTTC
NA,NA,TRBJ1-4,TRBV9,CASSVVAGVTNEKLFF,TGTGCCAGCAGCGTAGTTGCAGGGGTGACTAATGAAAAACTGTTTTTT
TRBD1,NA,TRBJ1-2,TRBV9,CASSLRGKEANYGYTF,TGTGCCAGCAGCCTCAGGGGGAAGGAAGCTAACTATGGCTACACCTTC
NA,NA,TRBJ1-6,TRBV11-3,CASSLDLASPLHF,TGTGCCAGCAGCTTAGATTTAGCTTCACCCCTCCACTTT
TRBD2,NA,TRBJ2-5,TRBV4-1,CASSQVGLAGGRETQYF,TGCGCCAGCAGCCAAGTGGGACTAGCGGGGGGGCGAGAGACCCAGTACTTC
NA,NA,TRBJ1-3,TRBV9,CASSVGQRVYGNTIYF,TGTGCCAGCAGCGTAGGTCAGAGGGTTTACGGAAACACCATATATTTT
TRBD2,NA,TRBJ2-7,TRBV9,CASSVGTSGGAIDEQYF,TGTGCCAGCAGCGTCGGGACTAGCGGGGGGGCCATTGACGAGCAGTACTTC
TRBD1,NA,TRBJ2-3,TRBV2,CASSEGQRGATDTQYF,TGTGCCAGCAGTGAGGGACAGCGAGGGGCCACAGATACGCAGTATTTT
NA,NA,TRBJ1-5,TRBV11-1,CASSLGRGSNQPQHF,TGTGCCAGCAGCTTAGGCAGGGGTAGCAATCAGCCCCAGCATTTT
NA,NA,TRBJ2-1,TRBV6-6,CASSYLKNNEQFF,TGTGCCAGCAGCTACCTAAAAAACAATGAGCAGTTCTTC
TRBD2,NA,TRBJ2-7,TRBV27,CASSLSGGMGFYEQYF,TGTGCCAGCAGTTTATCGGGGGGGATGGGCTTCTACGAGCAGTACTTC
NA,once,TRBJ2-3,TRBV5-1,CASSFYREGDTQYF,TGCGCCAGCAGCTTTTACAGGGAGGGGGATACGCAGTATTTT
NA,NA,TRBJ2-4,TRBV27,CASSQGRNIQYF,TGTGCCAGCAGCCAGGGTCGGAACATTCAGTACTTC
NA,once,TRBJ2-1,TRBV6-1,CASRRTASYNEQFF,TGTGCCAGCAGGAGGACAGCCTCCTACAATGAGCAGTTCTTC
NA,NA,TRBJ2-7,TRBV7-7,CASSFDRSYEQYF,TGTGCCAGCAGCTTCGACAGGTCCTACGAGCAGTACTTC
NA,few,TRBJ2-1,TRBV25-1,CASSVEANEQFF,TGTGCCAGCAGCGTCGAGGCCAATGAGCAGTTCTTC
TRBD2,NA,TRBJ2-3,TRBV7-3,CASSLSGGGMDTQYF,TGTGCCAGCAGCTTATCGGGCGGGGGGATGGATACGCAGTATTTT
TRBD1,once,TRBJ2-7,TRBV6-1,CASSAVPGQLYYEQYF,TGTGCCAGCAGTGCTGTCCCGGGACAGCTCTACTACGAGCAGTACTTC
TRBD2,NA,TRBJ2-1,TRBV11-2,CASSVLAGVPYNEQFF,TGTGCCAGCAGCGTTCTAGCGGGGGTACCCTACAATGAGCAGTTCTTC
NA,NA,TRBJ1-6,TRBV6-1,CASSVRQVLLSPLHF,TGTGCCAGCAGTGTCCGACAGGTCTTATTGTCACCCCTCCACTTT
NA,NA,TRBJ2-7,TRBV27,CASSPGYEQYF,TGTGCCAGCAGTCCGGGTTACGAGCAGTACTTC
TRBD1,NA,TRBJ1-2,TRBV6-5,CASSWTGALDNYGYTF,TGTGCCAGCAGTTGGACAGGGGCCCTGGATAACTATGGCTACACCTTC
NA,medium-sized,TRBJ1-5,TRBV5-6,CASSASGSNQPQHF,TGTGCCAGCAGCGCCTCAGGGTCGAATCAGCCCCAGCATTTT
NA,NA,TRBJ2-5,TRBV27,CASSLWGRETQYF,TGTGCCAGCAGTTTATGGGGGAGGGAGACCCAGTACTTC
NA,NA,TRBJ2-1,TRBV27,CASSYTSYNEQFF,TGTGCCAGCAGTTACACATCCTACAATGAGCAGTTCTTC
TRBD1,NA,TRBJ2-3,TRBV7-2,CASSLQQGTDTQYF,TGTGCCAGCAGCCTCCAACAGGGGACAGATACGCAGTATTTT
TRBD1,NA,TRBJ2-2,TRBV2,CASSIPRQGANTGELFF,TGTGCCAGCAGTATACCGAGACAGGGGGCCAACACCGGGGAGCTGTTTTTT
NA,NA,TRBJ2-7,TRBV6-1,CASSTGSSYEQYF,TGTGCCAGCAGTACCGGGAGTTCCTACGAGCAGTACTTC